These T cell receptor beta chains were read from a single sample in a study of cytotoxic CD8 clonotypes in ibrutinib-treated CLL. The data were produced by immunoSEQ multiplex PCR, yet TCRdb's version contains in-frame clones alone and is incomplete. The data show more than 150,000 clones, over 60% seen once. This specimen was PBMCs, taken after 24 months of ibrutinib treatment. Receptors originate from a human donor with chronic lymphocytic leukemia. Both conserved end residues are part of each CDR3. A D gene is named only where the DNA matches it firmly. Not all rows give a size; the values are once, few, many and, for expanded clones, a class.

TRBV7-2	NA	NA	TRBJ2-5	TGTGCCAGCAGCCCCAGGCTGCGAGAGACCCAGTACTTC	CASSPRLRETQYF
TRBV6-5	TRBD2	NA	TRBJ2-1	TGTGCCAGCAGTTTGGACGGGACTAGACACAATGAGCAGTTCTTC	CASSLDGTRHNEQFF
TRBV10-3	NA	few	TRBJ2-6	TGTGCCATCAGTGAGCTAGGCTCTGGGGCCAACGTCCTGACTTTC	CAISELGSGANVLTF
TRBV7-9	TRBD1	NA	TRBJ2-1	TGTGCCAGCAGCTACATCGACAGGGGGGTCTACAATGAGCAGTTCTTC	CASSYIDRGVYNEQFF
TRBV5-1	TRBD2	NA	TRBJ2-1	TGCGCCAGCAGCGGGACAGGACTAGCGGGAGGTCCCCATGAGCAGTTCTTC	CASSGTGLAGGPHEQFF
TRBV28	TRBD2	few	TRBJ2-7	TGTGCCAGCAGCCTAGGGACTAGCGGGAACTACGAGCAGTACTTC	CASSLGTSGNYEQYF
TRBV2	NA	NA	TRBJ1-3	TGTGCCAGCAGCAGGGGCCACTCTGGAAACACCATATATTTT	CASSRGHSGNTIYF
TRBV27	NA	NA	TRBJ2-5	TGTGCCAGCGGGGACTTGCAGGCTGATAGGAAGACCCAGTACTTC	CASGDLQADRKTQYF
TRBV6-5	NA	NA	TRBJ1-2	TGTGCCAGCAGTTACTCGATTTCGGGGCAAACCTATGGCTACACCTTC	CASSYSISGQTYGYTF
TRBV4-3	TRBD2	NA	TRBJ2-7	TGCGCCAGCAGCCAAGAGTACCCAGCGGGGTACTACGAGCAGTACTTC	CASSQEYPAGYYEQYF